This TCR beta chain derives from a study of CD8+CD57+ T cells in acquired aplastic anemia. Patients who underwent sequencing had shown CD8+CD57+ cell expansion by flow cytometry. Losses at the gene ends were 5 bases for V and 4 bases for J; bases not matched to a gene: 3. Germline V lookup: CDR1 DFQATT, CDR2 SNEGSKA (reference sequence). The CDR3 has 13 amino acids. Template material for TCR beta VDJ and CDR3 profiling consisted of genomic DNA. Each CDR3 protein is one row after TCRdb ran MiXCR on the reads. The sample includes 200,000 to 250,000 distinct CDR3 sequences, 50% to 70% seen only once; the top ten take around three fifths. The count of this clonotype is one.

The chain couples TRBV20-1 to TRBJ2-5; 11 nucleotides agree with TRBD2. The sequencing input was sorted CD4+, CD8+, or CD8+CD57+ T cells (not recorded which) from PBMCs. The sequence came from a human donor with aplastic anemia. CDR3 sequence reads: CSAFGLAGETQYF. DNA of the CDR3: TGCAGTGCTTTCGGACTAGCGGGAGAGACCCAGTACTTC.